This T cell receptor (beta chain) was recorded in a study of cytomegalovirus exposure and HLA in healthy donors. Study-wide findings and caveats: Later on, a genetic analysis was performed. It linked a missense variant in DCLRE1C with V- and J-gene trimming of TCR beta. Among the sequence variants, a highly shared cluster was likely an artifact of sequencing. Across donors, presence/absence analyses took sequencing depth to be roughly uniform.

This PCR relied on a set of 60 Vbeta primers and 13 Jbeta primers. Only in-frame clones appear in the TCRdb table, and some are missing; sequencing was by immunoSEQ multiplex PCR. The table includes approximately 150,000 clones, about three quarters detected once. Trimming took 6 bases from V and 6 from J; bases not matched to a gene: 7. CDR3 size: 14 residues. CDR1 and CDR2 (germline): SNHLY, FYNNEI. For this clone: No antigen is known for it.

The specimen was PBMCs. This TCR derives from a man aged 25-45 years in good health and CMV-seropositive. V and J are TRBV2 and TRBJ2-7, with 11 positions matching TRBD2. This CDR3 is CASRFPGLAAEQYF. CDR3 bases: TGTGCCAGCAGATTCCCGGGACTAGCGGCCGAGCAGTACTTC.